Sequencing of this TCR beta chain was carried out in a study of CD8 T cells in Susac syndrome. Random hexamers were used to reverse transcribe an amount of roughly 0.5 to 1 ug RNA. Each CDR3 protein gets one entry after TCRdb re-called the immunoSEQ multiplex PCR reads with MiXCR. Among around 150,000 distinct CDR3 sequences, approximately 96% were seen once, and the ten largest hold roughly 0.084%. Trimming stripped 4 bases from V and 3 bases from J, with 10 bases between. CDR3 length: 13 amino acids. Germline V gives CDR1 SQVTM, CDR2 ANQGSEA. The chain carries TRBV29-1 and TRBJ1-5; TRBD1 is a possible D gene (5 bases). The sequenced sample was CD4+ T cells from PBMCs. The clonotype originates from a human donor with Susac syndrome. The CDR3: CSVGQNPNQPQHF. The CDR3 coding sequence is TGCAGCGTTGGACAGAATCCCAATCAGCCCCAGCATTTT.